This TCR beta chain emerged from a study of tumor-infiltrating lymphocytes in oesophageal squamous cell carcinoma. TCRdb processed the PCR reads anew with MiXCR; each CDR3 protein has one entry. The table lists about 21,000 distinct CDR3 sequences, around two fifths of them singletons. This clonotype was seen repeatedly, ten times or more. V trimming: 5 bases; J trimming: 0 bases; junction bases outside the gene matches: 13. Germline V gene data show CDR1 as MNHNS and CDR2 as SASEGT. The CDR3 is 20 amino acids. The TCR comes from a male donor with esophageal squamous cell carcinoma. This chain joins TRBV6-1 and TRBJ2-1, with 13 positions matching TRBD2. The sample consisted of esophageal tumor tissue. The chain's CDR3 is CASSYLGTSGIVRSYNEQFF. The CDR3 DNA is TGTGCCAGCAGTTACCTTGGGACTAGCGGGATAGTTCGCTCCTACAATGAGCAGTTCTTC.